This T cell receptor (beta chain) originates from a study of control samples from healthy donors and cancer patients. V was shortened by 4 bases and J by 9 bases, with 22 bases between the two germline ends. Germline V CDR1 and CDR2: SNHLY, FYNNEI. This CDR3 is built from 16 residues. TCRdb's table, derived via immunoSEQ multiplex PCR, lists solely in-frame clones and lacks some. This table holds 75,000 to 100,000 clones, around nine tenths found once. This receptor was identified in a human donor in good health. The donor label of this sample is uncertain. The J gene is TRBJ2-4, the V gene TRBV2; tentatively, D is TRBD2 (5 bases). Sequences were obtained from blood. CDR3 sequence reads: CASSATPGNLGSIQYF. CDR3 in DNA: TGTGCCAGCAGTGCGACTCCCGGGAACCTCGGAAGCATTCAGTACTTC. Filled out from reference TRBV2 and TRBJ2-4, the complete variable domain reads EPEVTQTPSHQVTQMGQEVILRCVPISNHLYFYWYRQILGQKVEFLVSFYNNEISEKSEIFDDQFSVERPDGSNFTLKIRSTKLEDSAMYFCASSATPGNLGSIQYFGAGTRLSVL.